The rows below give T cell receptor beta chains drawn from one sample of a study of Graves' ophthalmopathy and Graves' hyperthyroidism. TCRdb passed the multiplex PCR reads through MiXCR, listing each CDR3 protein once. The repertoire holds over a million distinct CDR3 sequences, with about 35% as singletons. Source material: peripheral blood or thyroid tissue (not recorded which). Receptors originate from an adult man with Graves' hyperthyroidism. The CDR3 runs from the conserved cysteine through the conserved F or W. The D gene is left open where the match is weak. Each size is once, few or many counts, or a class when the clone is expanded.

CDR3 length	V gene	J gene	D gene	clone size	CDR3 DNA	CDR3 protein
11	TRBV9	TRBJ1-2	NA	once	TGTGCCCACGGACAGAACTATGGCTACACCTTC	CAHGQNYGYTF
16	TRBV7-6	TRBJ2-5	NA	many	TGTGCCAGCAGCTTAGAAGGTTCAGCAGCGGGAGAGACCCAGTACTTC	CASSLEGSAAGETQYF
14	TRBV29-1	TRBJ1-2	TRBD1	many	TGCAGCGTAGTCGGACAGGGGGCGAAGTATGGCTACACCTTC	CSVVGQGAKYGYTF
13	TRBV12-3/TRBV12-4	TRBJ1-1	NA	many	TGTGCCAGCAGTTTGCGGGTCGATAACGAAGCTTTCTTT	CASSLRVDNEAFF
12	TRBV7-2	TRBJ1-2	NA	many	TGTGCCAGCAGCTTAGTGCTCGGTGGCTACACCTTC	CASSLVLGGYTF
16	TRBV7-8	TRBJ1-2	NA	many	TGTGCCAGCAGCCCATTCGCGGGGGAAGTCTTCTATGGCTACACCTTC	CASSPFAGEVFYGYTF
15	TRBV12-3/TRBV12-4	TRBJ2-7	TRBD1	few	TGTGCCAGCAGTGAGGACAGGCTCCCTCTGGACGAGCAGTACTTC	CASSEDRLPLDEQYF
16	TRBV7-9	TRBJ2-6	NA	once	TGTGCCAGCAGCTACGATTCCGGATCTGGGGCCAACGTCCTGACTTTC	CASSYDSGSGANVLTF
13	TRBV20-1	TRBJ1-6	TRBD1	many	TGCAGTGCTAGGGCACAGGGGGATTCACCCCTCCACTTT	CSARAQGDSPLHF
14	TRBV9	TRBJ1-4	TRBD1	many	TGTGCCAGCAGCGCCCCGGGACAGGGACGAAAACTGTTTTTT	CASSAPGQGRKLFF